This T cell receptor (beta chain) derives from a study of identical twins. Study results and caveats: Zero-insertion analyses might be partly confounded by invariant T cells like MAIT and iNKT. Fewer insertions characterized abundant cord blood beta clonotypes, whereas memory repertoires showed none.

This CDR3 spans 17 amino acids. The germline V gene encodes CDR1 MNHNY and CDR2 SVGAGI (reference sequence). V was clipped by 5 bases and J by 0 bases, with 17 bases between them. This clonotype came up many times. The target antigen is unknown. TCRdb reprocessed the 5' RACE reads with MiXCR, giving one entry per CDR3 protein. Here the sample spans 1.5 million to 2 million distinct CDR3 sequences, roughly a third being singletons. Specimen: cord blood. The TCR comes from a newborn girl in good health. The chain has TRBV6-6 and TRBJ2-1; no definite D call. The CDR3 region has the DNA TGTGCCAGCAGTACCTTAAGACGGTTAAGCTCCTACAATGAGCAGTTCTTC. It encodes CASSTLRRLSSYNEQFF.